These 8 T cell receptor beta chains were sequenced from one sample in a study of blood T cell repertoires in COVID-19. The assay was immunoSEQ multiplex PCR, and TCRdb's table has in-frame clones only and misses some. The sample has 20,000 to 30,000 clones, over 85% seen once; the top ten hold roughly 7.4%. Material for sequencing was peripheral blood. The receptor source for this set is a human donor in a cohort sampled during active COVID-19.

The chain joins TRBV30 to TRBJ1-2, with a possible D match to TRBD1 (5 bases). Per the germline V gene, CDR1 is GTSNPN and CDR2 is SVGIG (reference sequence). This CDR3 region has 14 residues. V was shortened by 0 bases and J by 7 bases, with 15 bases between the two germline ends. CDR3 sequence (DNA): TGTGCCTGGAGTGTACTTGTGAGGGGAGGTGGCTACACCTTC. Residues: CAWSVLVRGGGYTF.

The CDR3 loop reads CASSSDRGSSGYTF. The CDR3 nucleotides read TGCGCCAGCAGCTCGGATCGCGGTTCCAGTGGCTACACCTTC. This chain connects TRBV5-1 to TRBJ1-2; D is unresolved. This CDR3 region has 14 residues. Germline CDR1 SGHRS, CDR2 YFSETQ. V was cut by 3 bases and J by 7 bases, with 16 bases left in between. The full variable domain, with the rest looked up from reference TRBV5-1 and TRBJ1-2, is KAGVTQTPRYLIKTRGQQVTLSCSPISGHRSVSWYQQTPGQGLQFLFEYFSETQRNKGNFPGRFSGRQFSNSRSEMNVSTLELGDSALYLCASSSDRGSSGYTFGSGTRLTVV.

V usage is TRBV9 and J usage is TRBJ2-7; 10 bases are a match to TRBD2. Per germline, CDR1 SGDLS and CDR2 YYNGEE. The CDR3 is made up of 16 amino acids. J was trimmed by 4 bases and V by 0 bases; bases with no gene match: 7. Here the CDR3 reads CASSVGYSGRDYEQYF. The CDR3 region has the DNA TGTGCCAGCAGCGTAGGCTACAGCGGGAGGGATTACGAGCAGTACTTC.

V gene TRBV7-9 combines with J gene TRBJ2-4; 7 bases are shared with TRBD1. This CDR3 region has 14 residues. With V trimmed by 1 base and J by 8 bases, 5 bases remained unmatched. Germline loops: CDR1 SEHNR, CDR2 FQNEAQ (reference sequence). CDR3 sequence (DNA): TGTGCCAGCAGCTTAGGACAGGGAGAGGACATTCAGTACTTC. Its translation is CASSLGQGEDIQYF.

V usage is TRBV18 and J usage is TRBJ1-4; D might be TRBD1 (5 bases). The CDR3 loop spans 13 amino acids. The germline V and J ends were trimmed by 4 bases and 7 bases, with 10 bases remaining between them. Germline loops: CDR1 KGHSH, CDR2 LQKENI. CDR3 amino acids: CASSRGLGEKLFF. DNA for the CDR3: TGTGCCAGCTCACGGGGCTTGGGTGAAAAACTGTTTTTT.

The V gene is TRBV6-4, the J gene TRBJ1-3; D might be TRBD1 (5 bases). Per germline, CDR1 MRHNA and CDR2 SNTAGT. Trimming took 6 bases from V and 0 from J, leaving 12 bases between them. This CDR3 has 15 amino acids. This chain's CDR3 is CASRPTAGSGNTIYF. CDR3 bases: TGTGCCAGCAGGCCGACAGCCGGCTCTGGAAACACCATATATTTT.

This chain connects TRBV7-9 to TRBJ2-2; D is unclear. Looked up from germline, CDR1 is SEHNR and CDR2 is FQNEAQ (reference sequence). The CDR3 loop spans 16 amino acids. Trimming stripped 1 base from V and 0 bases from J, with 9 bases between. The CDR3, as DNA: TGTGCCAGCAGCTTAGTAGCCGTAACGAACACCGGGGAGCTGTTTTTT. Translated: CASSLVAVTNTGELFF.

The chain links TRBV28 to TRBJ1-2; unclear D gene. Germline V gene lookup returns CDR1 MDHEN and CDR2 SYDVKM. Trimming removed 2 bases from V and 3 bases from J, with 13 bases in between. The CDR3 runs to 15 residues. The CDR3 region is CASSLGPGRDYGYTF. The CDR3 bases are TGTGCCAGCAGTTTAGGCCCGGGGAGGGACTATGGCTACACCTTC.